This T cell receptor (beta chain) originates from a study of regulatory T cells in long-lasting Graves disease. Looking at the study overall: Graves' patients, newly diagnosed, had taken antithyroid drugs under 3 months.

Time point described: newly diagnosed GD, antithyroid drugs for less than 3 months. PBMC RNA was the source of the TCR library. Study observations and caveats: Segments TRBV28, TRBJ1-2 and TRBJ2-5 showed preferential usage in persistent disease.

About this clonotype: Its antigen is undetermined.

Library construction for TCR beta used iRepertoire HTBI primers and Arm-PCR of CDR3 regions. In the study's own analysis: In the combined samples, 62 TRBV and some 15 TRBJ segments were identified. TCRdb used MiXCR to reprocess the multiplex PCR reads, holding one entry per CDR3 protein. TCRdb, not the authors, supplied the V and J calls. The data hold fewer than 650,000 distinct CDR3 sequences, with roughly 16% observed a single time. Trimming left V 4 bases short and J 7 bases short, with 6 bases between. The CDR3 contains 11 residues. Germline CDR1 reads SGHRS; CDR2 reads YFSETQ. Separately, the same data were catalogued under a study of T cells in Graves' hyperthyroidism and ophthalmopathy.

The clonotype was recovered from a woman in her twenties or thirties with Graves disease. Sequencing used peripheral blood mononuclear cells (PBMCs), obtained at new diagnosis, from a patient treated with antithyroid drugs. The chain employs TRBV5-1 and TRBJ2-1; no reliable D call. The CDR3 DNA reads as TGCGCCAGCAGCAAGAGGAATGAGCAGTTCTTC. It translates to CASSKRNEQFF.